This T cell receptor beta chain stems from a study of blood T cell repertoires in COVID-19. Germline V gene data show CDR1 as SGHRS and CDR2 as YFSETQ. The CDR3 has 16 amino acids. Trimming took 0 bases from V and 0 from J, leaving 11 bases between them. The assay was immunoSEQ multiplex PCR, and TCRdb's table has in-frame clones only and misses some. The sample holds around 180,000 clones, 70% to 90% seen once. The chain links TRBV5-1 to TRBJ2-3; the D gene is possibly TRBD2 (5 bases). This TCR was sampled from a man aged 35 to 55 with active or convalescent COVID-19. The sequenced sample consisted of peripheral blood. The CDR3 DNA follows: TGCGCCAGCAGCTTGGGGACCGGGGTTAGCACAGATACGCAGTATTTT. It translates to CASSLGTGVSTDTQYF.